Presented here are 13 T cell receptor beta chains from one specimen sequenced in a study of blood T cell repertoires in COVID-19 (dated by TCRdb to about 2020). The library was generated by the immunoSEQ multiplex PCR assay. The clones in this table, taken by TCRdb from immuneACCESS, are in-frame only. Not every clone is retained; where verified, under half of the shortfall comes from an unresolved V gene, and the cause of the rest is unknown. Across this sample there are a few hundred thousand clones, with about 80% seen only once. Roughly 3.6% of the sample belongs to the ten largest clones. Sample: PBMCs or T cells enriched from blood (not recorded which). The receptors shown here come from a man in his forties or fifties who had recovered from COVID-19.

The chain is built from TRBV27 and TRBJ2-7, with D possibly matching TRBD1 (6 bases). V lost 2 bases to trimming and J lost 7 bases, with 18 bases between them. The CDR3 extends over 15 amino acids. The germline gives CDR1 MNHEY, CDR2 SMNVEV (reference sequence). The CDR3 loop is CASSLSGGPGWEQYF. The CDR3 DNA reads as TGTGCCAGCAGTTTAAGTGGGGGCCCAGGGTGGGAGCAGTACTTC.

The chain joins TRBV27 to TRBJ1-1; 8 positions agree with TRBD1. V shed 3 bases, J shed 5 bases, and the junction held 14 bases outside the gene matches. This CDR3 region has 17 residues. CDR1 is MNHEY and CDR2 is SMNVEV in the germline V gene (reference sequence). The CDR3 loop is CASSLRTGSSFRTEAFF. The CDR3, as DNA: TGTGCCAGCAGTTTGAGGACAGGGTCTTCGTTTAGGACTGAAGCTTTCTTT.

This chain links TRBV19 with TRBJ1-4; 10 bases fit TRBD1. After removal of 6 bases from V and 8 bases from J, the junction contained 9 bases not matched to a gene. Germline V lookup: CDR1 LNHDA, CDR2 SQIVND (reference sequence). The CDR3 has 15 amino acids. CDR3 residues: CASSPRTGGLEKLFF. The CDR3 DNA is TGTGCCAGTAGCCCCCGGACAGGGGGTTTAGAAAAACTGTTTTTT.

This clone has only a few counts. The rearrangement uses TRBV5-4 and TRBJ1-1, with no clear D. The CDR3 covers 13 residues. Germline CDR1 is SGHNT and CDR2 is YYREEE (reference sequence). Trimming pared 0 bases from V and 5 bases from J, leaving 8 bases between. The DNA of the CDR3 is TGTGCCAGCAGCTTGGGGGCCCGAACTGAAGCTTTCTTT. Its translation is CASSLGARTEAFF. Drawing the rest from reference TRBV5-4 and TRBJ1-1, the complete variable domain is ETGVTQSPTHLIKTRGQQVTLRCSSQSGHNTVSWYQQALGQGPQFIFQYYREEENGRGNFPPRFSGLQFPNYSSELNVNALELDDSALYLCASSLGARTEAFFGQGTRLTVV.

V and J are TRBV9 and TRBJ2-7; D perhaps matches TRBD1 (6 bases). The V end lost 1 base, the J end lost 4 bases, and 12 bases lay between the germline ends. Germline V lookup: CDR1 SGDLS, CDR2 YYNGEE. CDR3 length equals 14 residues. In nucleotides, the CDR3 is TGTGCCAGCAGCGTACGGGACAACGCTTACGAGCAGTACTTC. This gives the protein CASSVRDNAYEQYF.

This clone was seen a handful of times. J is TRBJ2-5 and V is TRBV20-1; D not resolved. The CDR3 spans 13 residues. Trimming left V 3 bases short and J 5 bases short, with 13 bases between. The germline CDR1 and CDR2 sequences are DFQATT and SNEGSKA (reference sequence). CDR3 bases: TGCAGTGCTAGTAGCTTTTCTAGGGAGACCCAGTACTTC. Translation: CSASSFSRETQYF.

This chain links TRBV5-1 with TRBJ1-1, with unresolved D. Germline V gives CDR1 SGHRS, CDR2 YFSETQ. The V gene lost 5 bases and the J gene lost 11 bases, with 16 bases spanning the gap. The CDR3 totals 12 residues. The CDR3 DNA reads as TGCGCCAGCAGTGAGGGAGGTCAGTTGGCTTTCTTT. As protein: CASSEGGQLAFF.

The genes are TRBV4-3 and TRBJ2-7, with D perhaps TRBD2 (7 bases). CDR3 size: 15 residues. Trimming shortened V by 0 bases and J by 3 bases, and 12 bases separated the two germline ends. Germline V gene data show CDR1 as LGHNA and CDR2 as YSLEER. The CDR3 protein is CASSQDRGAHYEQYF. The CDR3 region has the DNA TGCGCCAGCAGCCAAGATCGGGGGGCCCACTACGAGCAGTACTTC.

This clone is judged medium-sized. The chain links TRBV25-1 to TRBJ2-7; TRBD1 agrees at 9 bases. The germline CDR1 and CDR2 sequences are MGHDK and SYGVNS. The CDR3 contains 16 residues. V shed 4 bases and J 0 bases; nucleotides not matched to a gene: 7. CDR3 protein: CASSASDRGFSYEQYF. The CDR3 DNA reads TGTGCCAGCAGTGCCAGTGACAGGGGGTTCTCCTACGAGCAGTACTTC.

This clone has just one count. The rearrangement uses TRBV19 and TRBJ2-1, with D uncertain. Germline CDR1 reads LNHDA; CDR2 reads SQIVND (reference sequence). Trimming took off 6 bases at V and 0 bases at J, with 6 bases between the two ends. This CDR3 contains 13 residues. The CDR3 region is CASRRSSYNEQFF. In DNA, the CDR3 is TGTGCCAGTAGGCGGAGCTCCTACAATGAGCAGTTCTTC. Full variable domain (rest looked up from reference TRBV19 and TRBJ2-1): DGGITQSPKYLFRKEGQNVTLSCEQNLNHDAMYWYRQDPGQGLRLIYYSQIVNDFQKGDIAEGYSVSREKKESFPLTVTSAQKNPTAFYLCASRRSSYNEQFFGPGTRLTVL.

This rearrangement joins TRBV19 to TRBJ2-2; 7 bases are a match to TRBD2. The CDR3 loop spans 15 amino acids. CDR1 is LNHDA and CDR2 is SQIVND in the germline V gene (reference sequence). V was pared by 6 bases and J by 3 bases, with 7 bases of the junction left unmatched. This CDR3 is CASRVSSGYTGELFF. The CDR3 DNA is TGTGCCAGTAGAGTCTCTAGCGGTTACACCGGGGAGCTGTTTTTT.

The gene calls are TRBV6-5 and TRBJ2-7; D unclear. Germline V lookup: CDR1 MNHEY, CDR2 SVGAGI. Trimming left V 2 bases short and J 0 bases short, with 8 bases between. The CDR3 is 14 amino acids. The CDR3 nucleotides are TGTGCCAGCAGTTACACGGTTAACTCCTACGAGCAGTACTTC. Residues: CASSYTVNSYEQYF.

The chain has TRBV29-1 and TRBJ1-1; no reliable D call. The length of the CDR3 is 12 residues. V gave up 0 bases and J gave up 2 bases, with 4 bases separating them. Germline values: CDR1 SQVTM, CDR2 ANQGSEA. The CDR3 DNA reads as TGCAGCGTTGAAGACAGAAACACTGAAGCTTTCTTT. It specifies CSVEDRNTEAFF.